This TCR beta chain was sequenced for a study of shared clonotypes between healthy human individuals. Findings and caveats of the study: Compared with memory subsets, naive subsets generally had larger estimated richness.

Comments on this clone: Its target is unknown.

Profiling relied on immunoSEQ multiplex PCR, and the TCRdb table lists in-frame clones only, not all of them. The table shows more than 850,000 clones, with around three quarters occurring only once. The sequence was collected from a man aged 18-30 years in good health. Some clones in this sample may be carry-over from other donors' samples. Specimen: memory CD4+ T cells from PBMCs. Subset here: CD45RA-negative fraction.

For the CDR3, the DNA is TGTGCCAGTATGTATCCCCGCGCGAACACTGAAGCTTTCTTT. As protein: CASMYPRANTEAFF. J is TRBJ1-1 and V is TRBV19; D not certain. CDR3 length: 14 residues. V gave up 7 bases and J gave up 1 base, with 13 bases separating them. The germline gives CDR1 LNHDA, CDR2 SQIVND (reference sequence).